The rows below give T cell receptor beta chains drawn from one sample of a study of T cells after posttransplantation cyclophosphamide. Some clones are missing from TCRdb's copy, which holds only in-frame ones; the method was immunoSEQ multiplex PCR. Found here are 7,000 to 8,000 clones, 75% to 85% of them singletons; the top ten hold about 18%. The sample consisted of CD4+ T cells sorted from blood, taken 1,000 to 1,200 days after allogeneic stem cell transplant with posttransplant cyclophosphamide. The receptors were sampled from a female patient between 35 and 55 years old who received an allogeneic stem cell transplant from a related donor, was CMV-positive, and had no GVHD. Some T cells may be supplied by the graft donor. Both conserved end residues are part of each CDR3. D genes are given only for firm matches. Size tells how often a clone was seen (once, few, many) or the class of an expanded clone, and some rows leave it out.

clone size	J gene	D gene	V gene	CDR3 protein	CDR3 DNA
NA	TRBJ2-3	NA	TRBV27	CASSLNGVADTQYF	TGTGCCAGCAGTTTAAACGGGGTGGCAGATACGCAGTATTTT
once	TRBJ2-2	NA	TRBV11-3	CASSLGGQGTGELFF	TGTGCCAGCAGTCTGGGGGGGCAGGGCACCGGGGAGCTGTTTTTT
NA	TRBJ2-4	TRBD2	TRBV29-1	CSVLGGRGKNIQYF	TGCAGCGTTCTTGGGGGGAGGGGCAAAAACATTCAGTACTTC
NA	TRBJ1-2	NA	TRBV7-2	CASSLRGLYGYTF	TGTGCCAGCAGCTTAAGGGGACTCTATGGCTACACCTTC
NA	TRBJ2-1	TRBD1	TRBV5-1	CASSLVGGLGEQFF	TGCGCCAGCAGCTTGGTAGGGGGCTTAGGTGAGCAGTTCTTC
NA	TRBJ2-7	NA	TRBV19	CASSVSIAVSYEQYF	TGTGCCAGTAGTGTCTCTATAGCGGTTTCCTACGAGCAGTACTTC
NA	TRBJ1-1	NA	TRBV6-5	CASSYGHDTEAFF	TGTGCCAGCAGTTATGGGCATGACACTGAAGCTTTCTTT
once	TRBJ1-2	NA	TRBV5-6	CASSLEAGANYGYTF	TGTGCCAGCAGCTTGGAAGCAGGGGCCAACTATGGCTACACCTTC
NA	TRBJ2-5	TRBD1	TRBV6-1	CASSEGDRTYQETQYF	TGTGCCAGCAGTGAAGGGGACAGGACTTACCAAGAGACCCAGTACTTC
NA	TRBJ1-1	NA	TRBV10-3	CAISESGTTNTEAFF	TGTGCCATCAGTGAATCCGGGACAACGAACACTGAAGCTTTCTTT
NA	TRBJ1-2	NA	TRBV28	CASSTPTVSTYGYTF	TGTGCCAGCAGTACTCCGACAGTATCTACCTATGGCTACACCTTC
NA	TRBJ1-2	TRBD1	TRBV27	CASGGQGSGYTF	TGTGCCAGCGGGGGACAGGGTAGCGGCTACACCTTC
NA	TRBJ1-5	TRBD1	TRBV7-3	CASSQDRNQPQHF	TGTGCCAGCAGCCAGGACAGGAATCAGCCCCAGCATTTT
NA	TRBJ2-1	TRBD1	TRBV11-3	CASSSPSATGGDEQFF	TGTGCCAGCAGCTCCCCTTCCGCGACAGGGGGTGATGAGCAGTTCTTC
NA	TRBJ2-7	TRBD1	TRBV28	CASSSLPGQGMYEQYF	TGTGCCAGCAGTTCACTTCCGGGACAGGGTATGTACGAGCAGTACTTC
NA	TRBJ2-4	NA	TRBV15	CATSRDSGALAKNIQYF	TGTGCCACCAGCAGAGACTCAGGGGCCTTAGCCAAAAACATTCAGTACTTC
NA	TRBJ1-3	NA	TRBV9	CASSVGAAGSWVGNTIYF	TGTGCCAGCAGCGTAGGGGCCGCGGGGAGCTGGGTCGGAAACACCATATATTTT
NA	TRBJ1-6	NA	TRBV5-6	CASSYSTGKVPPLHF	TGTGCCAGCAGTTACTCTACAGGGAAAGTCCCCCCCCTCCACTTT
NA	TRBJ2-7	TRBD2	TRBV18	CASSPLPGGGPYEQYF	TGTGCCAGCTCACCACTCCCCGGGGGGGGTCCCTACGAGCAGTACTTC
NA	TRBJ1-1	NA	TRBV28	CASSPGGVASNTEAFF	TGTGCCAGCAGCCCAGGCGGGGTAGCGAGTAACACTGAAGCTTTCTTT
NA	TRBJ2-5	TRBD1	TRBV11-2	CASSLRDRGPQETQYF	TGTGCCAGCAGCTTACGAGACAGGGGACCCCAAGAGACCCAGTACTTC
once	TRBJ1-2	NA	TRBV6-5	CASSPDNGYGYTF	TGTGCCAGCAGTCCCGACAATGGCTATGGCTACACCTTC
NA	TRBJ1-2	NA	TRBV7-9	CASSLVGEGYTF	TGTGCCAGCAGCTTAGTGGGCGAGGGCTACACCTTC
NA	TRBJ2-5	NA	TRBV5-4	CASSPGPQETQYF	TGTGCCAGCAGCCCAGGGCCGCAAGAGACCCAGTACTTC
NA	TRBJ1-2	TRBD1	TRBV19	CASSTGQARGYTF	TGTGCCAGTAGTACGGGACAGGCACGTGGCTACACCTTC
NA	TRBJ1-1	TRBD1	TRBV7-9	CASSARDRILGLNTEAFF	TGTGCCAGCAGCGCCCGGGACAGAATCTTAGGCCTAAACACTGAAGCTTTCTTT
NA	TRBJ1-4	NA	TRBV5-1	CASKVTGAANEKLFF	TGCGCCAGTAAAGTAACAGGCGCGGCTAATGAAAAACTGTTTTTT
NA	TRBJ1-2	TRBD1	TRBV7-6	CASSFDRQGRARGYTF	TGTGCCAGCAGCTTTGATAGACAGGGGAGGGCTCGTGGCTACACCTTC
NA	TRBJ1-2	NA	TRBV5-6	CASSTDWGRFGYTF	TGTGCCAGCAGCACCGACTGGGGGCGCTTCGGCTACACCTTC
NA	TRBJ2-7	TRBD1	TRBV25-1	CASSERDRDFSKQYF	TGTGCCAGCAGTGAAAGGGACAGGGATTTTAGCAAGCAGTACTTC
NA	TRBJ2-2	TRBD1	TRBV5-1	CASSGGTGGEEELFF	TGCGCCAGCAGCGGCGGGACAGGGGGCGAGGAGGAGCTGTTTTTT
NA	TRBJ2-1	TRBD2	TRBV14	CASSQALAGNNEQFF	TGTGCCAGCAGCCAAGCACTAGCGGGGAACAATGAGCAGTTCTTC
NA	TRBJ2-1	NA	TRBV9	CASSVRLTYNEQFF	TGTGCCAGCAGCGTACGGTTGACCTACAATGAGCAGTTCTTC
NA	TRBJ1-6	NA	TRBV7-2	CASSLGAGPSSYNSPLHF	TGTGCCAGCAGCTTAGGGGCGGGGCCCAGCTCCTATAATTCACCCCTCCACTTT
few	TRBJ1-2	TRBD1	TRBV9	CASSGNRGDNYGYTF	TGTGCCAGCAGCGGAAACAGGGGGGATAACTATGGCTACACCTTC
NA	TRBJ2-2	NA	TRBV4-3	CASSHRQAANTGELFF	TGCGCCAGCAGCCATAGACAGGCCGCGAACACCGGGGAGCTGTTTTTT